The present T cell receptor (beta chain) was sequenced within a study of radiation and T cells in renal cell carcinoma. Study conclusions and caveats: In blood, top tumor clones expanded by 2 weeks, shrinking by 4. Pretreatment tumor biopsies were lacking, so baseline clonotypes are unknown.

A word on this clone: Its antigen is unidentified.

With 2 bases removed from V and 8 bases from J, the gap between germline ends came to 15 bases. CDR3 length: 14 amino acids. Germline loops: CDR1 MNHNY, CDR2 SVGAGI (reference sequence). As to time point: blood 2 weeks post-SBRT. Described treatment: 15 Gy SBRT to primary tumor, nephrectomy 4 weeks later. This table comes from immunoSEQ multiplex PCR, and its TCRdb copy is limited to in-frame clones, with some not included. This sample carries roughly 130,000 clones, about 81% of them seen once, and the ten largest clones take under 2.5%. V is TRBV6-6 and J is TRBJ1-1; the D gene is possibly TRBD1 (6 bases). This sequence originates from a woman aged 60 to 75 with renal cell carcinoma. Sequences were derived from blood, sampled from a patient whose treatment included radiotherapy and nephrectomy. The CDR3 nucleotides read TGTGCCAGCAGTTACGGGATGCAAGGGACAGAAGCTTTCTTT. It is translated as CASSYGMQGTEAFF.